The table lists the clone carrying this T cell receptor beta chain with many counts. Its antigen is not known. This sample stems from a study of CD8 T cells in ankylosing spondylitis. Study observations and caveats: Researchers reportedly found disease-linked clones significantly enriched in matched ankylosing spondylitis synovial fluid. Blood of patients with ankylosing spondylitis appeared to be characterized by a TCR beta motif of seven or eight highly homologous variants.

Via MiXCR, TCRdb re-called the 5' RACE reads, giving one row per CDR3 protein. The sample includes tens of thousands of distinct CDR3 sequences, around 6.2% of them seen just once. There are 14 residues in the CDR3. Germline V gene data show CDR1 as SGHDN and CDR2 as FVKESK. V shed 1 base and J shed 9 bases, with 10 bases lying between them. The clonotype originates from a male donor with ankylosing spondylitis or in good health (not recorded which). Sequenced material: blood, either unsorted or a sorted T cell fraction (not recorded which). The rearrangement links TRBV14 to TRBJ2-6; D is uncertain. Here the CDR3 DNA reads TGTGCCAGCAGCCAAGCGCAGACCCGCAACGTCCTGACTTTC. As protein: CASSQAQTRNVLTF. The full variable domain, its missing parts supplied by reference TRBV14 and TRBJ2-6, is EAGVTQFPSHSVIEKGQTVTLRCDPISGHDNLYWYRRVMGKEIKFLLHFVKESKQDESGMPNNRFLAERTGGTYSTLKVQPAELEDSGVYFCASSQAQTRNVLTFGAGSRLTVL.